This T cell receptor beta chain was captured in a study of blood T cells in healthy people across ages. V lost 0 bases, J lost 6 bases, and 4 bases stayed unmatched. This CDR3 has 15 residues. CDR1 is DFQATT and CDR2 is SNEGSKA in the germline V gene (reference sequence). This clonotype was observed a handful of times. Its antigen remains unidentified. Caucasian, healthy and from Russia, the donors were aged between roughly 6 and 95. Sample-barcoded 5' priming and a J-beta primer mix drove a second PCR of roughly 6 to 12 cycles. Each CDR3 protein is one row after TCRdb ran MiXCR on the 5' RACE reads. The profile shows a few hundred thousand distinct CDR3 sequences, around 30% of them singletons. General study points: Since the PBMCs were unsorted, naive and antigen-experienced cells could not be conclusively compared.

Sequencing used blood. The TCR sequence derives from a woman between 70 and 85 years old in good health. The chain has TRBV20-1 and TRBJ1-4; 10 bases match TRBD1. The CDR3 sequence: CSARDPTGGYEKLFF. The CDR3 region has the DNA TGCAGTGCTAGAGATCCGACAGGGGGCTATGAAAAACTGTTTTTT.